This T cell receptor (beta chain) was captured in a study of tumor-infiltrating lymphocytes in primary liver carcinoma. For this clonotype: Germline and junction disagree at one end, which may indicate a read error.

This CDR3 is built from 14 residues. Germline lookup yields CDR1 SQVTM and CDR2 ANQGSEA. Each 20-30 mg portion of unsorted bulk tissue served as the source for co-extraction of RNA and DNA. Starting material of about 0.45 ug total RNA yielded TCR beta cDNA via a constant-region primer. Investigators got TCR beta libraries out of three nested multiplex PCR rounds, done with slightly modified ARM-PCR. For 10 cycles apiece, the opening two PCR rounds ran with TRBV1-TRBV30 forward primers and a C-beta reverse primer. From the multiplex PCR reads, TCRdb called clonotypes with MiXCR, one entry per CDR3 protein. Here the sample spans tens of thousands of distinct CDR3 sequences, over 70% being singletons.

The source of this sequence is a young woman with primary liver carcinoma and hepatitis B virus infection. The J gene is TRBJ2-1, the V gene TRBV29-1; maybe TRBD1 (5 bases). What was sequenced was liver tumor tissue from sampling region 4. Subset in this sample: tumor region T4, right-lateral pole. For the CDR3, the DNA is TGCAGGGCCGCCACAGGAGTAAGTTCCAATGAGCAATTCTTC. It is translated as CRAATGVSSNEQFF.